A single TCR beta chain is shown here with its context. Its antigen is not known. The data stem from a study of T cell responses to AZD1222 COVID-19 vaccine. Study-wide results and caveats: Spike-specific TCR breadth and depth were elevated following two AZD1222 doses. Mapped onto spike, vaccine-associated CD4 TCRs spanned it and were dominant at 160-218 and 743-854. After the peak T cell response, and only then, were repertoires sampled.

The repertoire was sequenced with immunoSEQ multiplex PCR; TCRdb's copy has only in-frame clones and lacks some. The sample lists 180,000 or so clones; around 89% were seen once. Pooled together were second doses at about 4 or about 12 weeks. Germline loops: CDR1 MDHEN, CDR2 SYDVKM. The CDR3 contains 15 residues. V lost 6 bases to trimming and J lost 0 bases, with 12 bases between them. The chain uses TRBV28 and TRBJ1-3, with D tentatively TRBD1 (5 bases). This receptor was obtained from an adult who received the AZD1222 COVID-19 vaccine. The sequencing used peripheral blood, collected 28 days after the second AZD1222 dose. CDR3 residues: CASRPTGFSGNTIYF. The CDR3 DNA reads as TGTGCCAGCAGACCAACAGGATTCTCTGGAAACACCATATATTTT.